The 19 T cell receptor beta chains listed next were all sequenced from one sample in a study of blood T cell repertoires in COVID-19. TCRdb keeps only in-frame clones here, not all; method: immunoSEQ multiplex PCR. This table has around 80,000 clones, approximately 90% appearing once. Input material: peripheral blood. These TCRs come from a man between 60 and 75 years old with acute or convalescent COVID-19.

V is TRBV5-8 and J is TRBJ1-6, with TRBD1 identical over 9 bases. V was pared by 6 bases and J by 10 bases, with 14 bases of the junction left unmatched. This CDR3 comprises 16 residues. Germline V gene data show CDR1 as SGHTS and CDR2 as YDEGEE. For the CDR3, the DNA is TGTGCCAGCACCCCCCGCCGGGACAGGGTGGGATCACCCCTCCACTTT. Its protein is CASTPRRDRVGSPLHF.

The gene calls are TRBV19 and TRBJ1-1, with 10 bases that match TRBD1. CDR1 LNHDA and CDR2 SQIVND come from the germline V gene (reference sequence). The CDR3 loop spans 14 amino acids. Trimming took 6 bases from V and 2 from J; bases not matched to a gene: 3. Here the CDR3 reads CASSRDRGNTEAFF. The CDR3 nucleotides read TGTGCCAGTAGCCGGGACAGGGGAAACACTGAAGCTTTCTTT. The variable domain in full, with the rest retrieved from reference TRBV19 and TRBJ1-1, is DGGITQSPKYLFRKEGQNVTLSCEQNLNHDAMYWYRQDPGQGLRLIYYSQIVNDFQKGDIAEGYSVSREKKESFPLTVTSAQKNPTAFYLCASSRDRGNTEAFFGQGTRLTVV.

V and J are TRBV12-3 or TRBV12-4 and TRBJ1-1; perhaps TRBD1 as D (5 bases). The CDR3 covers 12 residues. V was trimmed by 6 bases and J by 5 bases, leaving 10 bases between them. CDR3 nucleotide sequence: TGTGCCAGCAGCGGGCAGGGAACTGAAGCTTTCTTT. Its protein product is CASSGQGTEAFF.

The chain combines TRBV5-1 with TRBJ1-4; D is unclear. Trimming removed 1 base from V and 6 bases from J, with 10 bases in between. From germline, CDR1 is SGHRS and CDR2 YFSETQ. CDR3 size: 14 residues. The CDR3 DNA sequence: TGCGCCAGCAGCTTGTCCGGGGTGGATGAAAAACTGTTTTTT. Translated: CASSLSGVDEKLFF.

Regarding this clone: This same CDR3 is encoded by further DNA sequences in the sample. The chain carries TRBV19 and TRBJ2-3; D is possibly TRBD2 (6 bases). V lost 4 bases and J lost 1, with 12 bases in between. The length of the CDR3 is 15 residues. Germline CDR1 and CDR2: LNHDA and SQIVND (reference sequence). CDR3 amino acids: CASSTSGGGTDTQYF. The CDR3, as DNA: TGTGCCAGTAGTACCTCTGGCGGGGGCACAGATACGCAGTATTTT.

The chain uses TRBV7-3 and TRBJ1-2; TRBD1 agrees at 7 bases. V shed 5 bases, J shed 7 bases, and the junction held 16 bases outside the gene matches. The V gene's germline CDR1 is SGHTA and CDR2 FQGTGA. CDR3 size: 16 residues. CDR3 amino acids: CASSKGQSREDPGYTF. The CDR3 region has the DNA TGTGCCAGCAGCAAGGGACAGTCTCGCGAGGACCCTGGCTACACCTTC.

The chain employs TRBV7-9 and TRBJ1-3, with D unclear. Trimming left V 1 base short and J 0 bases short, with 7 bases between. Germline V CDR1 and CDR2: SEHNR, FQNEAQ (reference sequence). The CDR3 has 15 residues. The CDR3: CASSLVGSSGNTIYF. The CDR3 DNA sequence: TGTGCCAGCAGCTTAGTGGGGAGCTCTGGAAACACCATATATTTT.

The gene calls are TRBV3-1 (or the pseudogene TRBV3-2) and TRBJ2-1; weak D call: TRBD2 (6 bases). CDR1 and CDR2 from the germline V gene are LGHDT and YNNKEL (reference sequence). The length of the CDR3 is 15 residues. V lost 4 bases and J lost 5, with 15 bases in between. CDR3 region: CASSPPRDFDNEQFF. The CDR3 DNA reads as TGTGCCAGCAGCCCGCCCCGGGACTTTGACAATGAGCAGTTCTTC.

CDR3 nucleotides: TGTGCCAGCAGTGCCTTCGGGGGGGCTACTAACTATGGCTACACCTTC. This codes for CASSAFGGATNYGYTF. V and J are TRBV25-1 and TRBJ1-2; weak D call: TRBD1 (6 bases). Trimming shortened V by 4 bases and J by 0 bases, and 15 bases separated the two germline ends. This CDR3 is built from 16 residues. Per the germline V gene, CDR1 is MGHDK and CDR2 is SYGVNS.

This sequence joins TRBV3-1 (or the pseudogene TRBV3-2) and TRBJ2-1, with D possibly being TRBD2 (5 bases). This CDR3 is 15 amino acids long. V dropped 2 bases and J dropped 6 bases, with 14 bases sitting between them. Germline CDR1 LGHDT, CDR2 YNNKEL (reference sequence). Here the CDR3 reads CASSQRGSQSNEQFF. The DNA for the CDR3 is TGTGCCAGCAGCCAACGAGGGTCCCAGTCCAATGAGCAGTTCTTC.

CDR3 loop: CASSTQGESEQFF. In DNA, the CDR3 is TGTGCCAGCAGCACACAGGGGGAATCTGAGCAGTTCTTC. V is TRBV7-6 and J is TRBJ2-1; 8 positions agree with TRBD1. There are 13 residues in the CDR3. J was trimmed by 9 bases and V by 5 bases; bases with no gene match: 6. Per the germline V gene, CDR1 is SGHVS and CDR2 is FNYEAQ.

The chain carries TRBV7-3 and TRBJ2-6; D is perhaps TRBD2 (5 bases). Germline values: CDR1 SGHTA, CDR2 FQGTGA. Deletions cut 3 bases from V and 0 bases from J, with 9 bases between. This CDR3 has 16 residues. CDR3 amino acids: CASSFEGTSGANVLTF. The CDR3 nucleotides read TGTGCCAGCAGCTTCGAGGGAACCTCTGGGGCCAACGTCCTGACTTTC.

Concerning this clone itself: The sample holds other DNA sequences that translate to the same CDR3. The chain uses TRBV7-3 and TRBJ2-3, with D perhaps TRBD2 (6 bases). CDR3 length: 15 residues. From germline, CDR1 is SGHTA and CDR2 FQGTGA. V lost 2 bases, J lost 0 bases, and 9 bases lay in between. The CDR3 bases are TGTGCCAGCAGCTTAGCCGGGGGAAGCACAGATACGCAGTATTTT. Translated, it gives CASSLAGGSTDTQYF.

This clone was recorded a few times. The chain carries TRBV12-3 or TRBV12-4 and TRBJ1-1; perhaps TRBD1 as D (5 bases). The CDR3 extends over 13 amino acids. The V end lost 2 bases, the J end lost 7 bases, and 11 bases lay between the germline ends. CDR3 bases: TGTGCCAGCAGTTTAACAGGCAATAGTGAAGCTTTCTTT. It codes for CASSLTGNSEAFF.

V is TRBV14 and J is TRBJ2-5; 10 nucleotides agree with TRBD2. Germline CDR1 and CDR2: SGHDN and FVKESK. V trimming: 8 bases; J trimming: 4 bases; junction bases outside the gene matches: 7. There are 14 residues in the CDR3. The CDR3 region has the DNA TGTGCCAGCGGTCGAGCGGGAGGGCTAGAGACCCAGTACTTC. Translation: CASGRAGGLETQYF.

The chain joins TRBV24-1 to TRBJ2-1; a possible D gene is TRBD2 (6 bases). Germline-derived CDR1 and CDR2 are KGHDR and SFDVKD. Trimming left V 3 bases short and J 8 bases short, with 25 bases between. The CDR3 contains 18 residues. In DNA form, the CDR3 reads TGTGCCACCAGTGATACCCACCTATCACTAGCCAGATTGGATGAGCAGTTCTTC. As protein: CATSDTHLSLARLDEQFF.

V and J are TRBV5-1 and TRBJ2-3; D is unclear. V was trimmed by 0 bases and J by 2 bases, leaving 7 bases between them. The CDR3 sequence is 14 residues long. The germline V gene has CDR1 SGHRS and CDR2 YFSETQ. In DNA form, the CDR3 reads TGCGCCAGCAGCTTGGTGTCCGTCACAGATACGCAGTATTTT. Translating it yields CASSLVSVTDTQYF.

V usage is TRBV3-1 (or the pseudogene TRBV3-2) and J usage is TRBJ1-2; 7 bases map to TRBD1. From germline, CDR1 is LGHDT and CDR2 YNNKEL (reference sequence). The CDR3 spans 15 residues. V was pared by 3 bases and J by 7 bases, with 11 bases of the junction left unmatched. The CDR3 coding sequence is TGTGCCAGCAGCCAGGTCTGGACAGGAAGCTCTGGCTACACCTTC. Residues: CASSQVWTGSSGYTF.

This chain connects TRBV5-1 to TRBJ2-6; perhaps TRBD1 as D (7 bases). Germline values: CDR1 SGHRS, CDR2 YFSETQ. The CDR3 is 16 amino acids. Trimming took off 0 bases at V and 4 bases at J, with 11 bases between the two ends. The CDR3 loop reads CASSLGQGGGANVLTF. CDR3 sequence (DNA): TGCGCCAGCAGCTTGGGTCAGGGGGGCGGGGCCAACGTCCTGACTTTC.